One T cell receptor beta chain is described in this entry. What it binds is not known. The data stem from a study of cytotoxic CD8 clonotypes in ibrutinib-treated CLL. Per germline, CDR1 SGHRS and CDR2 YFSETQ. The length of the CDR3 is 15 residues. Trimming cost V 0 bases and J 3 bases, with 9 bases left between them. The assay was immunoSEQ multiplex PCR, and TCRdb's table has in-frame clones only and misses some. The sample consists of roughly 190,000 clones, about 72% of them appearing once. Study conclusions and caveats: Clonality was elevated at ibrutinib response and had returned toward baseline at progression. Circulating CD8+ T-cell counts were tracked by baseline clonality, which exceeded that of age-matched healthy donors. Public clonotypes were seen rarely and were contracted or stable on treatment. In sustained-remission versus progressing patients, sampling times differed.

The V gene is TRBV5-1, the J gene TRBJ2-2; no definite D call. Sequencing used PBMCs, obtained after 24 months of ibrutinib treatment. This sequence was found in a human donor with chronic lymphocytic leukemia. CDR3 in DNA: TGCGCCAGCAGCTTGGTCCCGGGTGACACCGGGGAGCTGTTTTTT. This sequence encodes CASSLVPGDTGELFF.